The 8 T cell receptor beta chains below come from one sample, sequenced in a study of blood T cell repertoires in COVID-19 (dated by TCRdb to the early 2020s). The library was obtained by the immunoSEQ multiplex PCR assay. Sourced from immuneACCESS, this table was stored by TCRdb with only in-frame sequences that have V and J called. A share of the clones is absent; for the studies checked, an unresolved V gene accounts for under half, and the remainder has no known explanation. The sample includes more than 200,000 clones, with roughly 87% observed a single time. Approximately 7.3% of the sample is in the top ten clones. The sequencing input was PBMCs or T cells enriched from blood (not recorded which). The receptor source for this set is a man aged 25-45 years in a cohort exposed to, infected with or recovered from COVID-19 (not recorded which).

The chain combines TRBV28 with TRBJ1-4; 8 nucleotides line up with TRBD1. The CDR3 is 15 amino acids. Germline V lookup: CDR1 MDHEN, CDR2 SYDVKM. Unmatched junction bases numbered 10, after V lost 5 bases and J lost 8 bases. The CDR3 sequence: CASSGRGAGGEKLFF. The CDR3 bases are TGTGCCAGCAGTGGGCGTGGGGCAGGGGGCGAAAAACTGTTTTTT.

The chain joins TRBV6-5 to TRBJ2-7; possibly TRBD2 for D (6 bases). Germline CDR1 reads MNHEY; CDR2 reads SVGAGI. The CDR3 loop spans 15 amino acids. V was pared by 5 bases and J by 0 bases, with 14 bases between. CDR3 in amino acids: CASSTVGGISYEQYF. In DNA form, the CDR3 reads TGTGCCAGCAGTACCGTGGGCGGGATCTCCTACGAGCAGTACTTC.

The genes are TRBV28 and TRBJ2-1; 8 nucleotides agree with TRBD1. Germline CDR1 and CDR2: MDHEN and SYDVKM. This CDR3 is 15 amino acids long. The trim removed 3 bases at V and 2 bases at J, leaving 3 bases unmatched. The chain's CDR3 is CASSFMGQAYNEQFF. The CDR3 nucleotides are TGTGCCAGCAGTTTTATGGGACAGGCCTACAATGAGCAGTTCTTC.

V gene TRBV4-1 combines with J gene TRBJ2-1, with 7 bases fitting TRBD2. Germline trimming cut 4 bases from V and 2 bases from J; bases unmatched to any gene: 8. The CDR3 spans 16 residues. Germline lookup yields CDR1 MGHRA and CDR2 YSYEKL. In nucleotides, the CDR3 is TGCGCCAGCAGCCGCCTGACTAGCTCGGCCTACAATGAGCAGTTCTTC. Amino acids: CASSRLTSSAYNEQFF.

The genes are TRBV28 and TRBJ1-5; D uncertain. V lost 11 bases to trimming and J lost 6 bases, with 14 bases between them. The CDR3 has 12 residues. Germline V gene lookup returns CDR1 MDHEN and CDR2 SYDVKM. DNA of the CDR3: TGTGCCGGAAGGACTATACCTCAGCCCCAGCATTTT. Its translation is CAGRTIPQPQHF.

The chain links TRBV7-6 to TRBJ2-2; a weak D match, TRBD1 (5 bases). CDR1 and CDR2 (germline): SGHVS, FNYEAQ. V shed 1 base and J shed 6 bases, with 12 bases lying between them. The CDR3 is 15 amino acids. CDR3 DNA sequence: TGTGCCAGCAGCTTAGGACAGTATGTAGCCGGGGAGCTGTTTTTT. Amino acid sequence: CASSLGQYVAGELFF.

This clone was recorded only once. V gene TRBV5-1 combines with J gene TRBJ2-1; no clear D gene. The germline gives CDR1 SGHRS, CDR2 YFSETQ. The CDR3 is 15 residues long. V lost 4 bases, J lost 1 base, and 12 bases lay in between. Written as DNA, the CDR3 is TGCGCCAGCAGCCCCCGAGGCCCGTCCTACAATGAGCAGTTCTTC. Its translation: CASSPRGPSYNEQFF. The variable domain in full, completed from reference TRBV5-1 and TRBJ2-1, reads KAGVTQTPRYLIKTRGQQVTLSCSPISGHRSVSWYQQTPGQGLQFLFEYFSETQRNKGNFPGRFSGRQFSNSRSEMNVSTLELGDSALYLCASSPRGPSYNEQFFGPGTRLTVL.

The J gene is TRBJ2-3, the V gene TRBV19, with 9 bases aligning to TRBD2. The CDR3 is 12 amino acids. Per the germline V gene, CDR1 is LNHDA and CDR2 is SQIVND (reference sequence). The V segment lost 7 bases and the J segment 8 bases; nucleotides outside the gene matches: 4. CDR3 DNA: TGTGCCAGTAATCCGACTAGCGGTACGCAGTATTTT. Its translation is CASNPTSGTQYF.